Presented here are 18 T cell receptor beta chains from one specimen sequenced in a study of blood T cell repertoires in COVID-19. Clones were sequenced by immunoSEQ multiplex PCR, and TCRdb holds only the in-frame ones, with some missing. The repertoire holds 300,000 to 450,000 clones, around 87% seen once, with 2.5% to 3.5% in the top ten. Sequencing was performed on peripheral blood. These TCRs come from a human donor in a cohort sampled during active COVID-19.

The CDR3 here is CASSPGQDTEAFF. CDR3 DNA: TGTGCCAGCTCACCCGGTCAGGACACTGAAGCTTTCTTT. The chain combines TRBV18 with TRBJ1-1; D not resolved. Germline values: CDR1 KGHSH, CDR2 LQKENI. Trimming shortened V by 3 bases and J by 3 bases, and 8 bases separated the two germline ends. The CDR3 covers 13 residues.

This chain uses TRBV28 with TRBJ2-5; a possible D gene is TRBD1 (5 bases). This CDR3 comprises 15 residues. From germline, CDR1 is MDHEN and CDR2 SYDVKM. Deletions cut 5 bases from V and 7 bases from J, with 20 bases between. For the CDR3, the DNA is TGTGCCAGCAGTAGACCGGCACAGGTCCATTGGACCCAGTACTTC. Translation gives CASSRPAQVHWTQYF.

The V and J genes are TRBV28 and TRBJ1-5; D is uncertain. The CDR3 length is 15 residues. V dropped 1 base and J dropped 2 bases, with 9 bases sitting between them. Germline V gives CDR1 MDHEN, CDR2 SYDVKM. The DNA for the CDR3 is TGTGCCAGCAGTTTATACGGTAATGGCAATCAGCCCCAGCATTTT. Its protein product is CASSLYGNGNQPQHF.

V and J are TRBV29-1 and TRBJ2-5; TRBD1 matches at 10 bases. Per germline, CDR1 SQVTM and CDR2 ANQGSEA. The length of the CDR3 is 13 residues. V lost 1 base, J lost 5 bases, and 1 base stayed unmatched. CDR3 nucleotide sequence: TGCAGCGTTGAAGGGACAGGGGGGGAGACCCAGTACTTC. It is translated as CSVEGTGGETQYF.

On this clone itself: At one of its ends the junction is not consistent with the germline gene, which may arise from a read error. The chain joins TRBV5-1 to TRBJ2-1, with a tentative D call TRBD1 (5 bases). The CDR3 contains 15 residues. Germline V gives CDR1 SGHRS, CDR2 YFSETQ. In DNA form, the CDR3 reads TGCGCCAGCAGGTTGGGGCAGGGCTCCTACAATGAGCAGTTCTTC. Translation: CASRLGQGSYNEQFF.

This chain connects TRBV2 to TRBJ1-2; D is possibly TRBD1 (5 bases). V lost 4 bases and J 3 bases, leaving 15 bases between the germline ends. The CDR3 is made up of 15 amino acids. Germline V gene lookup returns CDR1 SNHLY and CDR2 FYNNEI. The CDR3 coding sequence is TGTGCCAGCAGTGTCCTCCCCCAGGGCTACTATGGCTACACCTTC. Protein: CASSVLPQGYYGYTF.

This chain joins TRBV11-2 and TRBJ2-1; 8 bases match TRBD2. The germline V gene has CDR1 SGHAT and CDR2 FQNNGV. This CDR3 region has 15 residues. Trimming cost V 0 bases and J 7 bases; bases outside gene matches: 5. The CDR3, as DNA: TGTGCCAGCAGCTTAGACGGGAGGGCCTTTAATGAGCAGTTCTTC. This sequence encodes CASSLDGRAFNEQFF.

This chain connects TRBV2 to TRBJ2-5; TRBD2 agrees at 8 bases. From germline, CDR1 is SNHLY and CDR2 FYNNEI. V shed 6 bases and J 7 bases; nucleotides not matched to a gene: 4. This CDR3 spans 12 amino acids. CDR3 sequence reads: CASRAAGGTQYF. The DNA of the CDR3 is TGTGCCAGCAGGGCCGCGGGAGGGACCCAGTACTTC.

The chain uses TRBV19 and TRBJ2-3; D is possibly TRBD2 (5 bases). This CDR3 has 17 amino acids. Germline assignment: CDR1 LNHDA and CDR2 SQIVND (reference sequence). The V and J ends lost 7 bases and 2 bases respectively, with 22 bases between them. The CDR3 region is CASKLRASLSFTDTQYF. CDR3 nucleotide sequence: TGTGCCAGTAAGCTGAGGGCTAGCCTCTCGTTCACAGATACGCAGTATTTT.

The chain joins TRBV5-1 to TRBJ2-3, with D perhaps matching TRBD2 (5 bases). The V gene lost 4 bases and the J gene lost 1 base, with 16 bases spanning the gap. CDR3 length: 16 amino acids. Germline assignment: CDR1 SGHRS and CDR2 YFSETQ. The CDR3 protein is CASSPADSPGTDTQYF. CDR3 nucleotides: TGCGCCAGCAGCCCGGCGGACTCCCCGGGCACAGATACGCAGTATTTT. The full variable domain, in which reference TRBV5-1 and TRBJ2-3 provide the parts outside the CDR3, is KAGVTQTPRYLIKTRGQQVTLSCSPISGHRSVSWYQQTPGQGLQFLFEYFSETQRNKGNFPGRFSGRQFSNSRSEMNVSTLELGDSALYLCASSPADSPGTDTQYFGPGTRLTVL.

The rearrangement joins TRBV30 to TRBJ1-2; TRBD1 might be the D (6 bases). The germline V gene encodes CDR1 GTSNPN and CDR2 SVGIG (reference sequence). Trimming shortened V by 2 bases and J by 4 bases, and 11 bases separated the two germline ends. CDR3 length: 13 amino acids. The CDR3 DNA reads TGTGCCTGGAGTAGGACAGAGGGCTATGGCTACACCTTC. As protein: CAWSRTEGYGYTF.

This sequence joins TRBV15 and TRBJ2-2; D remains unclear. The CDR3 spans 14 residues. Trimming pared 1 base from V and 3 bases from J, leaving 6 bases between. Germline-derived CDR1 and CDR2 are LNHNV and YYDKDF (reference sequence). CDR3 bases: TGTGCCACCAGCAGAGGCGTCGACACCGGGGAGCTGTTTTTT. The encoded protein is CATSRGVDTGELFF.

This rearrangement joins TRBV4-1 to TRBJ2-1, with TRBD2 matching 8 bases. V was clipped by 8 bases and J by 1 base; unmatched bases: 7. In germline, CDR1 is MGHRA, CDR2 YSYEKL. CDR3 length: 15 amino acids. The CDR3 loop reads CASAAGGLSYNEQFF. The CDR3 DNA reads as TGCGCCAGCGCGGCGGGGGGCCTTTCCTACAATGAGCAGTTCTTC.

This chain uses TRBV13 with TRBJ2-7; D remains unclear. Trimming pared 3 bases from V and 0 bases from J, leaving 9 bases between. Germline V gene data show CDR1 as PRHDT and CDR2 as FYEKMQ (reference sequence). The length of the CDR3 is 14 residues. CDR3 region: CASSFRRSSYEQYF. DNA of the CDR3: TGTGCCAGCAGCTTTAGACGGAGCTCCTACGAGCAGTACTTC.

The genes are TRBV27 and TRBJ2-7, with D perhaps TRBD2 (6 bases). Trimming took off 2 bases at V and 0 bases at J, with 11 bases between the two ends. In germline, CDR1 is MNHEY, CDR2 SMNVEV (reference sequence). The CDR3 length is 15 residues. The chain's CDR3 is CASSLSGRTSYEQYF. CDR3 sequence (DNA): TGTGCCAGCAGTTTAAGCGGGCGAACCTCCTACGAGCAGTACTTC.

This clone was counted a few times. The chain uses TRBV7-2 and TRBJ2-7, with 11 bases aligning to TRBD2. Looked up from germline, CDR1 is SGHTA and CDR2 is FQGNSA. V trimming: 5 bases; J trimming: 6 bases; junction bases outside the gene matches: 9. CDR3 length: 15 residues. Here the CDR3 reads CASSPAIAGGREQYF. The CDR3 DNA sequence: TGTGCCAGCAGCCCCGCAATAGCGGGGGGGCGCGAGCAGTACTTC. The full variable domain, in which reference TRBV7-2 and TRBJ2-7 provide the parts outside the CDR3, is GAGVSQSPSNKVTEKGKDVELRCDPISGHTALYWYRQSLGQGLEFLIYFQGNSAPDKSGLPSDRFSAERTGGSVSTLTIQRTQQEDSAVYLCASSPAIAGGREQYFGPGTRLTVT.

This clone was seen only once. V and J are TRBV5-4 and TRBJ2-5; no firm D call. Between the trimmed V and J ends, which lost 4 bases and 5 bases, there was a span of 9 bases. From germline, CDR1 is SGHNT and CDR2 YYREEE (reference sequence). CDR3 length: 12 amino acids. This CDR3 reads CASSQESETQYF. CDR3 in DNA: TGTGCCAGCAGCCAAGAAAGCGAGACCCAGTACTTC.

This chain joins TRBV6-5 and TRBJ1-2; D is possibly TRBD1 (5 bases). Germline assignment: CDR1 MNHEY and CDR2 SVGAGI. The CDR3 length is 13 residues. Trimming removed 7 bases at V and 5 bases at J, with 14 bases between. This CDR3 is CASTGPGWYGYTF. In DNA form, the CDR3 reads TGTGCCAGCACCGGACCAGGGTGGTATGGCTACACCTTC.